The 17 T cell receptor beta chains in this list originate from one sample, sequenced in a study of T cell repertoires in cytomegalovirus infection. These receptors are not linked to any known antigen. A single record per CDR3 protein comes from TCRdb applying MiXCR to the reads. The sample lists 60,000 to 75,000 distinct CDR3 sequences; 25% to 30% were seen once. The sequences come from CD8+ T cells from cultured PBMCs, collected from culture after CMV antigen stimulation. The receptors here all came from a human donor in good health (CMV status not recorded). Some clones in this sample may be carry-over from other donors' samples.

Only a few counts were recorded for this clonotype. The rearrangement links TRBV7-9 to TRBJ2-6; possible D gene TRBD2, 5 bases. CDR3 length: 15 amino acids. Per the germline V gene, CDR1 is SEHNR and CDR2 is FQNEAQ (reference sequence). The V end lost 3 bases, the J end lost 0 bases, and 6 bases lay between the germline ends. In DNA, the CDR3 is TGTGCCAGCAGCTTTGCGGGCTCTGGGGCCAACGTCCTGACTTTC. Amino acid sequence: CASSFAGSGANVLTF.

This clonotype was recorded a few times. The chain employs TRBV6-2 or TRBV6-3 and TRBJ2-3, with 7 bases matching TRBD1. The CDR3 is 18 amino acids. CDR1 and CDR2 (germline): MNHEY, SVGEGT. The J segment lost 0 bases and the V segment lost 4 bases, leaving 13 bases of the junction unmatched. The CDR3 DNA is TGTGCCAGCAGTTTCATTGCCTGGACAGGCCTTAGCACAGATACGCAGTATTTT. This translates into CASSFIAWTGLSTDTQYF.

The rearrangement joins TRBV20-1 to TRBJ1-1; TRBD1 might be the D (6 bases). V was clipped by 0 bases and J by 8 bases, with 16 bases between them. CDR1 is DFQATT and CDR2 is SNEGSKA in the germline V gene (reference sequence). This CDR3 has 14 amino acids. For the CDR3, the DNA is TGCAGTGCTAGAGATCGACAGGACATCCGAGAAGCTTTCTTT. Translation: CSARDRQDIREAFF.

Points on this clonotype: Given a much more abundant clone one base away, this may be a read error. DNA for the CDR3: TGTGCCAGCAGTTTATCAGGGGACAATCAGCCCCAGCATTTT. This codes for CASSLSGDNQPQHF. The chain recombines TRBV27 with TRBJ1-5; D might be TRBD1 (5 bases). CDR3 size: 14 residues. Per germline, CDR1 MNHEY and CDR2 SMNVEV (reference sequence). The V gene lost 0 bases and the J gene lost 3 bases, with 6 bases spanning the gap.

The chain is built from TRBV9 and TRBJ1-4; 9 positions match TRBD1. Germline CDR1 is SGDLS and CDR2 is YYNGEE. This CDR3 spans 17 amino acids. The V and J ends lost 4 bases and 3 bases, in that order; junction bases with no gene match: 10. The CDR3: CASSLRDRESPNEKLFF. Written as DNA, the CDR3 is TGTGCCAGCAGCTTGAGGGACAGGGAGTCCCCTAATGAAAAACTGTTTTTT.

This chain connects TRBV7-9 to TRBJ1-6, with a weak D call TRBD1 (5 bases). CDR1 is SEHNR and CDR2 is FQNEAQ in the germline V gene (reference sequence). This CDR3 region has 16 residues. V lost 6 bases to trimming and J lost 7 bases, with 19 bases between them. The CDR3 DNA follows: TGTGCCAGCAGTTCCGACCCCCGGGACCCCAATTCACCCCTCCACTTT. Translating gives CASSSDPRDPNSPLHF.

There are many counts of this clonotype. This chain uses TRBV6-6 with TRBJ2-7; TRBD2 might be the D (6 bases). Germline CDR1 is MNHNY and CDR2 is SVGAGI (reference sequence). The V end lost 4 bases, the J end lost 3 bases, and 19 bases lay between the germline ends. CDR3 length equals 16 residues. The CDR3: CASSSLWRGQDYEQYF. The CDR3 region has the DNA TGTGCCAGCAGTTCCCTTTGGAGGGGCCAGGACTACGAGCAGTACTTC.

This chain connects TRBV20-1 to TRBJ2-7, with a weak D call TRBD2 (6 bases). Per germline, CDR1 DFQATT and CDR2 SNEGSKA (reference sequence). This CDR3 has 16 residues. Trimming shortened V by 3 bases and J by 5 bases, and 23 bases separated the two germline ends. In DNA, the CDR3 is TGCAGTGCTAGCCCCGGGCTGGGGTGGACTACTGACGAGCAGTACTTC. This translates into CSASPGLGWTTDEQYF.

The chain uses TRBV27 and TRBJ2-7, with D possibly called TRBD1 or TRBD2 (6 bases each). CDR1 is MNHEY and CDR2 is SMNVEV in the germline V gene (reference sequence). Deletions cut 5 bases from V and 3 bases from J, with 14 bases between. The CDR3 runs to 14 residues. CDR3 sequence: CASSTGGEFYEQYF. The DNA for the CDR3 is TGTGCCAGCAGTACCGGGGGCGAGTTCTACGAGCAGTACTTC.

The chain is built from TRBV2 and TRBJ2-7; TRBD2 agrees at 15 bases. With V trimmed by 3 bases and J by 6 bases, 9 bases remained unmatched. Germline V gene sequence: CDR1 SNHLY, CDR2 FYNNEI. The CDR3 has 17 residues. CDR3 nucleotides: TGTGCCAGCAGTGAGCCGGGACTAGCGGGAGGATTTGGCGAGCAGTACTTC. Its protein product is CASSEPGLAGGFGEQYF.

This chain's CDR3 is CASSGGQEPSPLHF. The CDR3 region has the DNA TGTGCCAGCAGTGGGGGACAGGAGCCTTCACCCCTCCACTTT. The V and J genes are TRBV28 and TRBJ1-6, with 8 bases aligning to TRBD1. Germline values: CDR1 MDHEN, CDR2 SYDVKM. J gave up 9 bases and V 5 bases, and 6 bases lay outside the gene matches. The CDR3 runs to 14 residues.

This clonotype was observed once. J is TRBJ2-2 and V is TRBV6-1; D assignment may be TRBD1 or TRBD2 (6 bases each). The germline V and J ends were trimmed by 5 bases and 7 bases, with 11 bases remaining between them. The germline V gene encodes CDR1 MNHNS and CDR2 SASEGT. This CDR3 comprises 13 residues. The CDR3 is CASSYGGGGELFF. The CDR3 DNA is TGTGCCAGCAGTTACGGAGGGGGCGGGGAGCTGTTTTTT.

V usage is TRBV4-1 and J usage is TRBJ2-1; 7 bases line up with TRBD2. The V gene's germline CDR1 is MGHRA and CDR2 YSYEKL. The CDR3 runs to 14 residues. J was trimmed by 8 bases and V by 8 bases; bases with no gene match: 12. The CDR3 here is CASRPSGPGDEQFF. CDR3 sequence (DNA): TGCGCCAGCCGCCCTAGCGGTCCGGGAGATGAGCAGTTCTTC.

J is TRBJ1-2 and V is TRBV28; tentative D call: TRBD1 (5 bases). CDR3 length: 13 amino acids. CDR1 and CDR2 from the germline V gene are MDHEN and SYDVKM. The CDR3 DNA follows: TGTGCGGCGGGGCGGAGGGGTGACTATGGCTACACCTTC. Its protein is CAAGRRGDYGYTF.

This clonotype was counted ten times or more. This chain links TRBV12-3 or TRBV12-4 with TRBJ2-2, with D perhaps TRBD1 (6 bases). Trimming removed 4 bases at V and 3 bases at J, with 9 bases between. CDR3 length: 14 residues. The CDR3 DNA is TGTGCCAGCAGTTCAGGGGTCCACACCGGGGAGCTGTTTTTT. It yields the protein CASSSGVHTGELFF.

CDR3 sequence (DNA): TGTGCCAGCATCTCTGGGCGGGGGCGGACTGAAGCTTTCTTT. Translation: CASISGRGRTEAFF. The chain uses TRBV6-1 and TRBJ1-1, with D perhaps TRBD1 (6 bases). The V and J ends lost 7 bases and 5 bases respectively, with 17 bases between them. The CDR3 length is 14 residues. Per germline, CDR1 MNHNS and CDR2 SASEGT.

This clonotype was detected a few times. The J gene is TRBJ2-7, the V gene TRBV28; D ambiguous. This CDR3 region has 13 residues. The germline V and J ends were trimmed by 5 bases and 7 bases, with 15 bases remaining between them. Germline V lookup: CDR1 MDHEN, CDR2 SYDVKM. The CDR3 sequence is CASSKSPASEQYF. Written as DNA, the CDR3 is TGTGCCAGCAGTAAGAGCCCGGCGTCGGAGCAGTACTTC.